The present T cell receptor beta chain was sequenced within a study of blood T cell repertoires in COVID-19. Sequenced by immunoSEQ multiplex PCR; TCRdb stores in-frame clones only, minus some. The sample yields hundreds of thousands of clones, around 86% seen once. The CDR3 spans 18 residues. With V trimmed by 2 bases and J by 1 base, 12 bases remained unmatched. CDR1 and CDR2 (germline): MNHEY, SVGEGT. Sequencing was done on a sample of peripheral blood. The source of this sequence is a man aged 45 to 65 with acute or convalescent COVID-19. The rearrangement uses TRBV6-2 or TRBV6-3 and TRBJ1-2; TRBD1 agrees at 8 bases. The CDR3 spells CASSYRVQGQESNYGYTF. In DNA form, the CDR3 reads TGTGCCAGCAGTTACCGGGTCCAGGGACAGGAGAGTAACTATGGCTACACCTTC.